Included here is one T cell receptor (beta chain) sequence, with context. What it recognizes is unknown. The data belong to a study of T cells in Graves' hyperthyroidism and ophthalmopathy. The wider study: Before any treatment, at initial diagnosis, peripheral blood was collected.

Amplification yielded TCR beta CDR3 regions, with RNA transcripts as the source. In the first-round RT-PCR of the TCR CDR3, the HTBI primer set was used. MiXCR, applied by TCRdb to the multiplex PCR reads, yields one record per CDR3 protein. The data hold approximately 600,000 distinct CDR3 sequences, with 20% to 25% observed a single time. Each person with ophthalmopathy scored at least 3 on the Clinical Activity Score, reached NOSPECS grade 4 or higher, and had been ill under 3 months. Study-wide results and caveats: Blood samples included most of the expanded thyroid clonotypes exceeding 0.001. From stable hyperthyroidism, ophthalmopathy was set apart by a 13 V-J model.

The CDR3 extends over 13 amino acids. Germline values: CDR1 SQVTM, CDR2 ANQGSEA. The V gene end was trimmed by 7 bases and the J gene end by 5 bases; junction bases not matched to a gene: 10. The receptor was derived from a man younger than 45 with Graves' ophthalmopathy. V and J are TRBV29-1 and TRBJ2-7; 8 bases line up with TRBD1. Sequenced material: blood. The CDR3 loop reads CSAKTPGGHEQYF. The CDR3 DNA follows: TGCAGCGCCAAGACACCAGGGGGCCACGAGCAGTACTTC.